Listed below are T cell receptor beta chains from one sample, sequenced in a study of cytomegalovirus exposure and HLA in healthy donors. Measured with immunoSEQ multiplex PCR; TCRdb has only the in-frame clones, and not every one. The table records under 200,000 clones, roughly 75% of them present only once. Sequencing input: PBMCs. These receptors all come from a woman between 50 and 59 years old in good health and CMV-seropositive. Both conserved end residues are part of each CDR3. The D gene is left open where the match is weak. Expanded clones are given a class, and other clones once, few, many or no size at all.

d_call	v_call	clone_size	j_call	cdr3_nt	cdr3_aa
TRBD2	TRBV4-3	.	TRBJ2-7	TGCGCCAGCAGCCAAGTTGTGGGACTAGCGGGAACGACCGACGAGCAGTACTTC	CASSQVVGLAGTTDEQYF
TRBD1	TRBV18	once	TRBJ1-2	TGTGCCAGCTCACCACTCGGGACAGGGGCACGGGACCGAAGTTCCCGGGGGAAATATGGCTACACCTTC	CASSPLGTGARDRSSRGKYGYTF
.	TRBV5-1	.	TRBJ1-5	TGCGCCAGCAGCTTGCGCCCACCTGGCGGGACCACAGATACGCAGCATTTT	CASSLRPPGGTTDTQHF
TRBD1	TRBV7-3	.	TRBJ1-4	TGTTCCAGCAGCTTAGAAAGGGACAGGGCGGATGAAAAACTGTTTTTT	CSSSLERDRADEKLFF
TRBD2	TRBV5-4	.	TRBJ2-6	TGTGCCAGCGGATCCGGGACTACCCGCTCTGGGGCCAACGTCCTGACTTTC	CASGSGTTRSGANVLTF
.	TRBV29-1	.	TRBJ1-5	TGCAGCGTTGTAAGGAGAAATCAGCCCCAGCATTTT	CSVVRRNQPQHF
.	TRBV21-1	.	TRBJ1-2	TGTGCCAGCAGAAAGTCGAACCATTTAGGACAGTACCCCTATGGCTACACCTTC	CASRKSNHLGQYPYGYTF
.	TRBV4-1	.	TRBJ1-1	TGCGCCAGCAGCCAACCAGCAAGCCAGGGATACACTGAAGCTTTCTTT	CASSQPASQGYTEAFF
.	TRBV6-4	.	TRBJ1-1	TGTGCCAGCAGCCGGGATTCCGGGACTGAAGCTTTCTTT	CASSRDSGTEAFF
TRBD1	TRBV6-5	.	TRBJ2-7	TGTGCCAGCAGATCCGGGACAGAAATTTACGAGCAGTACTTC	CASRSGTEIYEQYF
.	TRBV4-3	.	TRBJ2-1	TGCGCCAGCAGCCAAGAGAGGGCCTCTAATGAGCAGTTCTTC	CASSQERASNEQFF
TRBD1	TRBV19	.	TRBJ1-5	TGTGCCAGTAGTATATTCCCCCGGACAGGGCGGCCTCAGCCCCAGCATTTT	CASSIFPRTGRPQPQHF
.	TRBV28	.	TRBJ1-2	TGTGCCAGCACCCTAAGGGGCGGGGGAACTAACTATGGCTACACCTTC	CASTLRGGGTNYGYTF
TRBD2	TRBV28	.	TRBJ2-5	TGTGCCAGCAGTCGCCATACGGGACTAGCGGGTAGGGAGACCCAGTACTTC	CASSRHTGLAGRETQYF